These 17 T cell receptor beta chains share one sample of origin, sequenced in a study of blood T cell repertoires in COVID-19 (TCRdb year 2020). Libraries were built with the immunoSEQ multiplex PCR assay. Not all clones reach the TCRdb copy of this immuneACCESS table, which keeps in-frame sequences only. Checked studies attribute under half of the gap to unresolved V genes and leave the rest unexplained. The sample records approximately 230,000 clones, 88% of which are singletons. 1.3% to 1.5% of the sample is held by the ten biggest clonotypes. The specimen sequenced was peripheral blood. These receptors all stem from a man at least 80 years old with acute or convalescent COVID-19.

The chain employs TRBV11-2 and TRBJ2-7; 13 bases map to TRBD2. Germline CDR1 SGHAT, CDR2 FQNNGV. J gave up 2 bases and V 5 bases, and 15 bases lay outside the gene matches. This CDR3 region has 19 residues. CDR3: CASSRRPGLAGPVTYEQYF. The CDR3 bases are TGTGCCAGCAGCCGAAGGCCGGGACTAGCGGGACCAGTGACCTACGAGCAGTACTTC.

V usage is TRBV19 and J usage is TRBJ2-6; tentatively, D is TRBD2 (6 bases). Germline CDR1 reads LNHDA; CDR2 reads SQIVND (reference sequence). CDR3 length: 14 residues. Trimming took 5 bases from V and 6 from J, leaving 11 bases between them. The CDR3 reads CASSETGAANVLTF. CDR3 DNA sequence: TGTGCCAGTAGTGAAACGGGAGCGGCCAACGTCCTGACTTTC. The full variable domain, its missing parts supplied by reference TRBV19 and TRBJ2-6, is DGGITQSPKYLFRKEGQNVTLSCEQNLNHDAMYWYRQDPGQGLRLIYYSQIVNDFQKGDIAEGYSVSREKKESFPLTVTSAQKNPTAFYLCASSETGAANVLTFGAGSRLTVL.

The chain carries TRBV28 and TRBJ2-3, with TRBD2 matching over 12 bases. The CDR3 length is 16 residues. Germline CDR1 is MDHEN and CDR2 is SYDVKM. Trimming at V came to 3 bases and at J to 4 bases, leaving 5 bases not matched to a gene. CDR3 protein: CASSLSLAGGPDTQYF. The CDR3 DNA follows: TGTGCCAGCAGTTTGTCACTAGCGGGAGGCCCAGATACGCAGTATTTT.

The chain employs TRBV15 and TRBJ1-5; weak D call: TRBD1 (6 bases). Germline V CDR1 and CDR2: LNHNV, YYDKDF (reference sequence). V gave up 3 bases and J gave up 0 bases, with 18 bases separating them. The CDR3 runs 18 residues. CDR3 residues: CATSRFFTGLDSNQPQHF. The CDR3 region has the DNA TGTGCCACCAGCAGGTTCTTCACAGGGTTGGATAGCAATCAGCCCCAGCATTTT.

The chain employs TRBV7-9 and TRBJ1-5, with 7 bases aligning to TRBD1. There are 15 residues in the CDR3. Germline loops: CDR1 SEHNR, CDR2 FQNEAQ (reference sequence). With V trimmed by 1 base and J by 5 bases, 5 bases remained unmatched. For the CDR3, the DNA is TGTGCCAGCAGCTTAGGGACAGGCAGGCATCAGCCCCAGCATTTT. Translation: CASSLGTGRHQPQHF.

J is TRBJ2-3 and V is TRBV5-4; perhaps TRBD2 as D (7 bases). The V gene lost 0 bases and the J gene lost 4 bases, with 12 bases spanning the gap. The CDR3 has 15 residues. The germline gives CDR1 SGHNT, CDR2 YYREEE (reference sequence). The CDR3 DNA is TGTGCCAGCAGCTTGGAGGGGGGGACCCCAGATACGCAGTATTTT. Protein sequence: CASSLEGGTPDTQYF.

The V call is TRBV5-8, the J call TRBJ1-2, with D possibly TRBD1 on 6 matching bases. The V gene lost 4 bases and the J gene lost 4 bases, with 17 bases spanning the gap. Germline CDR1 reads SGHTS; CDR2 reads YDEGEE. The CDR3 consists of 15 residues. The CDR3 DNA reads as TGTGCCAGCAGCAAGAGGACCAGGGGAGCCTATGGCTACACCTTC. Its translation is CASSKRTRGAYGYTF.

V is TRBV5-5 and J is TRBJ2-7, with 9 positions matching TRBD2. There are 16 residues in the CDR3. V gave up 3 bases and J gave up 4 bases; unmatched junction bases: 11. Germline CDR1 is SGHKS and CDR2 is YYEKEE (reference sequence). CDR3 protein: CASSSRGAGGLYEQYF. CDR3 nucleotides: TGTGCCAGCAGCTCCCGGGGAGCGGGGGGTTTATACGAGCAGTACTTC.

The chain uses TRBV12-5 and TRBJ2-7, with D possibly being TRBD1 (6 bases). V shed 6 bases and J shed 3 bases, with 12 bases lying between them. Germline V gene lookup returns CDR1 LGHNT and CDR2 FRNRAP. This CDR3 comprises 13 residues. The DNA for the CDR3 is TGTGCTAGTGGACGGCAGGGGAACTACGAGCAGTACTTC. This gives the protein CASGRQGNYEQYF.

The chain recombines TRBV10-3 with TRBJ2-7; 9 bases align to TRBD1. The CDR3 consists of 14 residues. The J segment lost 3 bases and the V segment lost 4 bases, leaving 4 bases of the junction unmatched. Germline assignment: CDR1 ENHRY and CDR2 SYGVKD. CDR3 nucleotides: TGTGCCATCAGTGTGGGACAGGGAGACTACGAGCAGTACTTC. Residues: CAISVGQGDYEQYF.

The rearrangement joins TRBV11-1 to TRBJ1-6, with 12 bases aligning to TRBD1. The CDR3 has 14 residues. V was clipped by 5 bases and J by 14 bases; unmatched bases: 7. CDR1 and CDR2 (germline): SGHAT, FQDESV (reference sequence). The CDR3 region is CASSEGQGALTLHF. The CDR3 DNA follows: TGTGCCAGCAGCGAGGGACAGGGGGCGTTGACCCTCCACTTT.

This chain uses TRBV6-2 or TRBV6-3 with TRBJ2-1; 8 nucleotides match TRBD2. CDR3 size: 15 residues. The V gene's germline CDR1 is MNHEY and CDR2 SVGEGT. Losses at the gene ends were 5 bases for V and 9 bases for J; bases not matched to a gene: 12. The CDR3, as DNA: TGTGCCAGCAGTAAGGTGGGACTAGTCGGGGGTGAGCAGTTCTTC. Protein product: CASSKVGLVGGEQFF.

The V call is TRBV29-1, the J call TRBJ1-1; tentative D call: TRBD1 (5 bases). Trimming shortened V by 7 bases and J by 1 base, and 13 bases separated the two germline ends. The CDR3 runs 13 residues. The V gene's germline CDR1 is SQVTM and CDR2 ANQGSEA. Written as DNA, the CDR3 is TGCAGCGCCAGGGCTAAGTGGAACACTGAAGCTTTCTTT. Protein product: CSARAKWNTEAFF.

The chain employs TRBV3-1 (or the pseudogene TRBV3-2) and TRBJ1-2; 7 bases match TRBD1. The CDR3 has 14 amino acids. Germline V CDR1 and CDR2: LGHDT, YNNKEL (reference sequence). J was trimmed by 4 bases and V by 4 bases; bases with no gene match: 6. As DNA, the CDR3 is TGTGCCAGCAGCCCTCCCCGGGACAGCTATGGCTACACCTTC. This gives the protein CASSPPRDSYGYTF.

The chain employs TRBV19 and TRBJ2-1; TRBD1 aligns across 8 bases. V was clipped by 5 bases and J by 1 base; unmatched bases: 4. The CDR3 consists of 15 residues. Germline CDR1 and CDR2: LNHDA and SQIVND (reference sequence). CDR3 protein: CASSPRTGSYNEQFF. CDR3 DNA sequence: TGTGCCAGTAGTCCTCGGACAGGGTCCTACAATGAGCAGTTCTTC.

This clone was seen just once. The V and J genes are TRBV20-1 and TRBJ1-5, with 7 bases lining up with TRBD1. The ends lost 3 bases at V and 1 base at J; junction bases unmatched: 9. CDR1 is DFQATT and CDR2 is SNEGSKA in the germline V gene (reference sequence). The CDR3 length is 16 residues. CDR3: CSASIATGRSNQPQHF. CDR3 in DNA: TGCAGTGCTAGTATCGCGACAGGGCGGAGCAATCAGCCCCAGCATTTT.

This chain connects TRBV11-3 to TRBJ2-7; TRBD2 is a possible D gene (5 bases). Trimming removed 5 bases at V and 0 bases at J, with 8 bases between. The CDR3 spans 13 residues. Per germline, CDR1 SGHNT and CDR2 YENEEA. The CDR3 loop is CASSPGSSYEQYF. CDR3 nucleotide sequence: TGTGCCAGCAGCCCTGGGAGCTCCTACGAGCAGTACTTC. The variable domain in full, with the rest retrieved from reference TRBV11-3 and TRBJ2-7, is EAGVVQSPRYKIIEKKQPVAFWCNPISGHNTLYWYLQNLGQGPELLIRYENEEAVDDSQLPKDRFSAERLKGVDSTLKIQPAELGDSAVYLCASSPGSSYEQYFGPGTRLTVT.